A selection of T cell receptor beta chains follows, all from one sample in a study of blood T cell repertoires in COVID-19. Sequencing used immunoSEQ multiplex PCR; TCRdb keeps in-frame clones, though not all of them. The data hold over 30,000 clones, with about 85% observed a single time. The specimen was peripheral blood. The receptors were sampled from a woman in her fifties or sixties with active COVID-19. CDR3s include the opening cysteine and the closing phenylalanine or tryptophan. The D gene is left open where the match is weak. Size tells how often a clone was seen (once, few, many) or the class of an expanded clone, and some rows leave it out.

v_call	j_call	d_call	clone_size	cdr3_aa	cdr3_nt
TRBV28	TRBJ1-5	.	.	CASSPPDRYQPQHF	TGTGCCAGCAGTCCTCCCGACAGATATCAGCCCCAGCATTTT
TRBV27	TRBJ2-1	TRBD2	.	CASKALGLAGGRYNEQFF	TGTGCCAGCAAGGCCCTTGGACTAGCGGGAGGTCGCTACAATGAGCAGTTCTTC
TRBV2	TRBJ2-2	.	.	CASRELAGGGELFF	TGTGCCAGCAGAGAGCTAGCCGGCGGCGGGGAGCTGTTTTTT
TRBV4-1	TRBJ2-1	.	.	CASSPDSSYNEQFF	TGCGCCAGCAGCCCTGACAGCTCCTACAATGAGCAGTTCTTC
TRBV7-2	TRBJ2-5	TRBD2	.	CASSLRTSGSQETQYF	TGTGCCAGCAGCTTGCGGACTAGCGGATCTCAAGAGACCCAGTACTTC
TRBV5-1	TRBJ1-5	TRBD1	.	CASSPGTGNQPQHF	TGCGCCAGCAGCCCTGGGACAGGCAATCAGCCCCAGCATTTT
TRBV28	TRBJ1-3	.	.	CASHGGISGNTIYF	TGTGCCAGCCATGGGGGGATCTCTGGAAACACCATATATTTT
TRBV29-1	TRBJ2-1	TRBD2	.	CSVLPSGGNYNEQFF	TGCAGCGTATTACCTAGCGGGGGAAATTACAATGAGCAGTTCTTC
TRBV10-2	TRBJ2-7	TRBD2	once	CASSEPAGLYEQYF	TGCGCCAGCAGTGAACCAGCGGGACTCTACGAGCAGTACTTC
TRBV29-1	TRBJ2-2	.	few	CSIIFGGELFF	TGCAGCATAATTTTCGGCGGGGAGCTGTTTTTT
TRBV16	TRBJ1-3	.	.	CASSQSLVASGNTIYF	TGTGCCAGCAGCCAGAGCCTAGTTGCCTCTGGAAACACCATATATTTT
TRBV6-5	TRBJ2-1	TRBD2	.	CASRERGGFGNEQFF	TGTGCCAGCAGGGAGCGGGGGGGCTTCGGGAATGAGCAGTTCTTC
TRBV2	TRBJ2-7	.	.	CASSRLARQPYEQYF	TGTGCCAGCAGTCGGCTTGCTCGACAGCCCTACGAGCAGTACTTC
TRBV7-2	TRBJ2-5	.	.	CASSQKETQYF	TGTGCCAGCAGCCAGAAAGAGACCCAGTACTTC
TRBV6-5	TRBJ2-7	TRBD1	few	CASSYRQGSSYEQYF	TGTGCCAGCAGTTACCGACAGGGCTCCTCCTACGAGCAGTACTTC
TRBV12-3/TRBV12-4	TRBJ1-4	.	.	CASREGPNEKLFF	TGTGCCAGCAGAGAGGGCCCTAATGAAAAACTGTTTTTT
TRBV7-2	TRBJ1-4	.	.	CASSPQGMGNEKLFF	TGTGCCAGCAGCCCTCAGGGTATGGGTAATGAAAAACTGTTTTTT
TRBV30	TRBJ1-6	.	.	CAWSNRVLGNSPLHF	TGTGCCTGGAGCAACAGGGTCCTTGGGAATTCACCCCTCCACTTT
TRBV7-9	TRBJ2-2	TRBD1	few	CASSFRQGALNTGELFF	TGTGCCAGCAGCTTCCGACAGGGGGCACTGAACACCGGGGAGCTGTTTTTT
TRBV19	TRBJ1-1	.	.	CASSPSSGLRNEAFF	TGTGCCAGTAGTCCCAGCTCGGGACTGCGAAATGAAGCTTTCTTT
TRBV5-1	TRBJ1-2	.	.	CASSLAQGSYYGYTF	TGCGCCAGCAGCTTGGCGCAGGGGTCCTACTATGGCTACACCTTC
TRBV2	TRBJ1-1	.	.	CASSGERTEAFF	TGTGCCAGCAGTGGGGAGAGGACTGAAGCTTTCTTT
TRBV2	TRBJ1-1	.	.	CASSEEQAMNTEAFF	TGTGCCAGCAGTGAAGAACAGGCCATGAACACTGAAGCTTTCTTT
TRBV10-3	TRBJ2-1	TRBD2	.	CAISGTSGRLVNEQFF	TGTGCCATCAGTGGGACTAGCGGGAGGCTGGTGAATGAGCAGTTCTTC
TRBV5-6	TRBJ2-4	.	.	CASSFLETKNIQYF	TGTGCCAGCAGCTTTTTGGAGACCAAAAACATTCAGTACTTC
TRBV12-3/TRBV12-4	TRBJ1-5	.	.	CASSLKEGQPQHF	TGTGCCAGCAGTTTAAAGGAGGGCCAGCCCCAGCATTTT
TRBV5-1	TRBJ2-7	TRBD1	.	CASSLGGQGREQYF	TGCGCCAGCAGCTTGGGGGGACAGGGTCGCGAGCAGTACTTC
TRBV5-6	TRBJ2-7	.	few	CASSLFVTGYYEQYF	TGTGCCAGCAGCTTGTTCGTGACAGGATACTACGAGCAGTACTTC
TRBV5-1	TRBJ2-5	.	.	CASSSGSEETQYF	TGCGCCAGCAGCTCAGGCAGTGAAGAGACCCAGTACTTC
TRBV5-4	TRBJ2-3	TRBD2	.	CASSTRLAGASTDTQYF	TGTGCCAGCAGCACAAGACTAGCGGGCGCTAGCACAGATACGCAGTATTTT